This T cell receptor (beta chain) comes out of a study of molecular identifiers for immune sequencing clone quantification. Study overall: Four of five RNA aliquots from around 18,000 or 91,000 naive CD8 T cells were sequenced. The study's findings and limits: Barcodes shared by identical TCR molecules could lead to underestimated sizes of highly expanded clones. The study reportedly detected spiked Jurkat TCR RNA from one cell among approximately 1 million naive cells.

TCRdb ran MiXCR on the PCR reads and lists one entry per CDR3 protein. This table holds roughly 300,000 distinct CDR3 sequences, about 23% found once. This clonotype was recorded a few times. Its antigen is unidentified. This CDR3 is missing its conserved last phenylalanine or tryptophan, likely due to a read error. For naive CD8 T cells, sorting used the CD8+CD4-CCR7+CD45RA+ phenotype. After removal of 4 bases from V and 1 base from J, the junction contained 3 bases not matched to a gene. CDR3 length: 14 amino acids. Germline V gene sequence: CDR1 SGDLS, CDR2 YYNGEE. The chain couples TRBV9 to TRBJ2-3, with TRBD1 identical over 7 bases. The clonotype comes from a human donor in good health. Some libraries in this study had Jurkat cell RNA spiked in. The sample taken for sequencing was naive CD8+ T cells from blood, with Jurkat cell RNA spiked in. Subset described: FACS-sorted CD8+CD4-CCR7+CD45RA+ naive T cells. Here the CDR3 reads CASSPQGGTDTQYL. The CDR3 nucleotides are TGTGCCAGCAGCCCCCAGGGGGGCACAGATACGCAGTATCTT.